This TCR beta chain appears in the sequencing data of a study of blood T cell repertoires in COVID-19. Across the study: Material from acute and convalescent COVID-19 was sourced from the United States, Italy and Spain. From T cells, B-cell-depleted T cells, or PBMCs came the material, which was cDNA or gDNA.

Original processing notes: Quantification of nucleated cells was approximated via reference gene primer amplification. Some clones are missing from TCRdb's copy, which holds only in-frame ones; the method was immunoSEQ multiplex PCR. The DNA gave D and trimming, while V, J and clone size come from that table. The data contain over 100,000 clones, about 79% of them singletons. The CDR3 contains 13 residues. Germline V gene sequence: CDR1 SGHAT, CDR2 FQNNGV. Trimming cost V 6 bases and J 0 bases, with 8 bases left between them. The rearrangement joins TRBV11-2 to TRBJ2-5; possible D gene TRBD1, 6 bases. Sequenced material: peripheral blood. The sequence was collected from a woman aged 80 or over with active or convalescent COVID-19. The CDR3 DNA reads TGTGCCAGCAGTAACAGGGACCAAGAGACCCAGTACTTC. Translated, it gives CASSNRDQETQYF. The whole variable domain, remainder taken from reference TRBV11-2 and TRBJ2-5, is EAGVAQSPRYKIIEKRQSVAFWCNPISGHATLYWYQQILGQGPKLLIQFQNNGVVDDSQLPKDRFSAERLKGVDSTLKIQPAKLEDSAVYLCASSNRDQETQYFGPGTRLLVL.